These T cell receptor beta chains were read from a single sample in a study of beta chain features in type 1 diabetes. Sequenced by immunoSEQ multiplex PCR; TCRdb stores in-frame clones only, minus some. The profile shows a few hundred thousand clones, 16% of them singletons. Sequencing was done on a sample of naive CD4+ T cells from blood. All receptors derive from a man between 25 and 39 years old with type 1 diabetes. The CDR3 runs from the conserved cysteine through the conserved F or W. D genes are given only for firm matches. Some rows have no size entry. The others give once, few or many, or a class for an expanded clone.

J gene	V gene	D gene	clone size	CDR3 DNA	CDR3 protein
TRBJ1-5	TRBV29-1	NA	few	TGCAGCGTTGGGAACCAGCCCCAGCATTTT	CSVGNQPQHF
TRBJ2-1	TRBV29-1	NA	NA	TGCAGCGTTGAATTTCGACTAGTAGCCGAGCGGGCCTACAATGAGCAGTTCTTC	CSVEFRLVAERAYNEQFF
TRBJ2-4	TRBV29-1	TRBD2	few	TGCAGCGTTGGACTAGCGGGTGCCAAAAACATTCAGTACTTC	CSVGLAGAKNIQYF
TRBJ2-7	TRBV7-2	TRBD2	NA	TGTGCCAGCAGTTACAAGAGGGGACTAGCGGCCTACGAGCAGTACTTC	CASSYKRGLAAYEQYF
TRBJ2-5	TRBV5-1	NA	few	TGCGCCAGCAGCTATGACGCACAAGAGACCCAGTACTTC	CASSYDAQETQYF
TRBJ2-3	TRBV27	TRBD1	NA	TGTGCCAGCAGTCTTAGACAGGGGGCTTCAGATACGCAGTATTTT	CASSLRQGASDTQYF
TRBJ2-5	TRBV11-2	NA	NA	TGTGCCAGCATCAACCCGGGACACCAAGAGACCCAGTACTTC	CASINPGHQETQYF
TRBJ2-7	TRBV5-1	TRBD2	NA	TGCGCCAGCAGCTTGCTGTCTAGCGGGAGTTCGCGGGAGCAGTACTTC	CASSLLSSGSSREQYF
TRBJ1-5	TRBV29-1	NA	few	TGCAGCGTCGCACAGACAGCTGCATATCAGCCCCAGCATTTT	CSVAQTAAYQPQHF
TRBJ2-3	TRBV6-6	NA	NA	TGTGCCAGCAGACGGGGCTCGGCCAAAAGCACAGATACGCAGTATTTT	CASRRGSAKSTDTQYF
TRBJ2-1	TRBV5-1	NA	few	TGCGCCAGCAGCTTAAGGTTCAGAAACAATGAGCAGTTCTTC	CASSLRFRNNEQFF
TRBJ2-1	TRBV7-9	NA	few	TGTGCCAGCCAGACTCCGGGGGGCCGGTACAATGAGCAGTTCTTC	CASQTPGGRYNEQFF
TRBJ2-3	TRBV9	NA	few	TGTGCCAGCAGCGTCGGCCCCGACACAGATACGCAGTATTTT	CASSVGPDTDTQYF
TRBJ2-7	TRBV19	NA	NA	TGTGCCAGTAGTCGGCGGAACCAGAACTACGAGCAGTACTTC	CASSRRNQNYEQYF
TRBJ2-3	TRBV7-2	TRBD1	NA	TGTGCCAGCAGCTTTCGACAGGGCGGAGATACGCAGTATTTT	CASSFRQGGDTQYF
TRBJ2-7	TRBV7-2	TRBD1	NA	TGTGCCAGCAGCCCCGGACAGGGGACCTATGTGCAGTACTTC	CASSPGQGTYVQYF